The 3 T cell receptor beta chains below were found in one sample sequenced in a study of graft-versus-host responses after intestinal transplantation. This table comes from immunoSEQ multiplex PCR, and its TCRdb copy is limited to in-frame clones, with some not included. Of tens of thousands of clones listed, around 96% are singletons. The material sequenced was PBMCs, taken 16 days after intestinal transplant. All receptors come from a human patient who received an intestinal transplant, so some T cells may come from the graft donor.

This chain joins TRBV20-1 and TRBJ2-1; 7 positions match TRBD2. The J segment lost 12 bases and the V segment lost 6 bases, leaving 8 bases of the junction unmatched. Germline V gene sequence: CDR1 DFQATT, CDR2 SNEGSKA (reference sequence). This CDR3 region has 11 residues. CDR3 DNA: TGCAGTGCCGCGGGGGACGCCGGGCAGTTCTTC. Translation gives CSAAGDAGQFF.

This rearrangement joins TRBV5-1 to TRBJ1-1; 7 bases fit TRBD1. The germline V gene encodes CDR1 SGHRS and CDR2 YFSETQ. V shed 0 bases, J shed 6 bases, and the junction held 5 bases outside the gene matches. CDR3 length: 14 amino acids. CDR3 loop: CASSLGPGGPEAFF. The CDR3 region has the DNA TGCGCCAGCAGCTTGGGGCCAGGGGGACCTGAAGCTTTCTTT. Looking up the rest from reference TRBV5-1 and TRBJ1-1 gives the full variable domain: KAGVTQTPRYLIKTRGQQVTLSCSPISGHRSVSWYQQTPGQGLQFLFEYFSETQRNKGNFPGRFSGRQFSNSRSEMNVSTLELGDSALYLCASSLGPGGPEAFFGQGTRLTVV.

The genes are TRBV4-3 and TRBJ2-7, with 10 bases identical to TRBD1. From germline, CDR1 is LGHNA and CDR2 YSLEER. The trim removed 5 bases at V and 6 bases at J, leaving 13 bases unmatched. The CDR3 consists of 16 residues. Here the CDR3 reads CASSRRGGQGFVEQYF. In nucleotides, the CDR3 is TGCGCCAGCAGCAGGAGGGGGGGACAGGGGTTCGTCGAGCAGTACTTC.